This is a list of T cell receptor beta chains from one sample in a study of blood T cells in healthy people across ages. One entry per CDR3 protein results from TCRdb running MiXCR on the 5' RACE reads. This table has about 810,000 distinct CDR3 sequences, roughly 34% appearing once. Sequencing was performed on blood. The source of these receptors is a man aged 18 to 29 in good health. Each CDR3 is given with its conserved first and last residue. Fields, in order: CDR3 length, J gene, D gene, clone size, V gene, CDR3 protein, CDR3 DNA. A D gene is named only where the DNA matches it firmly. Where a row states a size, it is once, few, many or the class of an expanded clone; other rows omit it.

length: 15; J: TRBJ1-4; D: .; size: .; V: TRBV11-2; CDR3: CASSNGEGTNEKLFF; DNA: TGTGCCAGCAGCAACGGTGAAGGGACTAATGAAAAACTGTTTTTT
length: 16; J: TRBJ2-1; D: .; size: .; V: TRBV25-1; CDR3: CASSDKTGQRDNEQFF; DNA: TGTGCCAGCAGTGATAAAACAGGGCAGAGGGACAATGAGCAGTTCTTC
length: 13; J: TRBJ2-1; D: .; size: .; V: TRBV7-2; CDR3: CASSLALAYEQFF; DNA: TGTGCCAGCAGCTTAGCACTAGCCTACGAGCAGTTCTTC
length: 15; J: TRBJ1-2; D: TRBD1; size: .; V: TRBV20-1; CDR3: CSARGLPAGQGKNTF; DNA: TGCAGTGCTAGAGGACTACCCGCGGGACAGGGTAAAAACACCTTC
length: 13; J: TRBJ1-4; D: .; size: .; V: TRBV20-1; CDR3: CSARGTLEEKLFF; DNA: TGCAGTGCTAGAGGAACACTAGAAGAAAAACTGTTTTTT
length: 15; J: TRBJ2-2; D: .; size: .; V: TRBV6-2/TRBV6-3; CDR3: CASSWYSANTGELFF; DNA: TGTGCCAGCAGTTGGTACTCGGCGAACACCGGGGAGCTGTTTTTT
length: 14; J: TRBJ2-4; D: TRBD2; size: .; V: TRBV6-2/TRBV6-3; CDR3: CATYYPGRENIQYF; DNA: TGTGCCACCTATTACCCCGGGAGGGAGAACATTCAGTACTTC
length: 14; J: TRBJ1-2; D: .; size: once; V: TRBV20-1; CDR3: CSARDRERNYGYAF; DNA: TGCAGTGCTAGGGATCGGGAAAGAAACTATGGCTACGCCTTT
length: 14; J: TRBJ1-6; D: .; size: few; V: TRBV6-5; CDR3: CASSPQGWNSPLHF; DNA: TGTGCCAGCAGTCCCCAGGGGTGGAATTCACCCCTCCACTTT
length: 18; J: TRBJ1-2; D: .; size: .; V: TRBV12-3/TRBV12-4; CDR3: CASRPGPDVARSNYGYTF; DNA: TGTGCCAGCAGACCGGGCCCGGACGTCGCGAGGTCTAACTATGGCTACACCTTC
length: 15; J: TRBJ1-6; D: .; size: .; V: TRBV4-3; CDR3: CASSSSGASNSPLHF; DNA: TGCGCCAGCAGCTCCAGCGGGGCGAGTAATTCACCCCTCCACTTT
length: 14; J: TRBJ2-3; D: TRBD1; size: few; V: TRBV20-1; CDR3: CSARFQGGTDTQYF; DNA: TGCAGTGCTAGATTCCAGGGGGGCACAGATACGCAGTATTTT
length: 20; J: TRBJ2-1; D: TRBD2; size: few; V: TRBV9; CDR3: CASSVSSGTSGGSSYNEQFF; DNA: TGTGCCAGCAGCGTTAGTAGTGGGACTAGCGGGGGGAGCTCCTACAATGAGCAGTTCTTC
length: 14; J: TRBJ2-5; D: TRBD1; size: .; V: TRBV9; CDR3: CAGSKTGVQETQYF; DNA: TGTGCCGGCAGCAAGACAGGGGTTCAAGAGACCCAGTACTTC
length: 19; J: TRBJ2-3; D: TRBD2; size: many; V: TRBV20-1; CDR3: CSASPGTSGPKMFTDTQYF; DNA: TGCAGTGCTAGTCCCGGGACTAGCGGGCCTAAAATGTTCACAGATACGCAGTATTTT
length: 12; J: TRBJ2-5; D: .; size: few; V: TRBV7-2; CDR3: CATAQGPETQYF; DNA: TGTGCCACCGCACAGGGCCCCGAGACCCAGTACTTC
length: 15; J: TRBJ2-1; D: TRBD1; size: .; V: TRBV4-1; CDR3: CASSQQDRSSYEQFF; DNA: TGCGCCAGCAGCCAGCAGGACAGGAGCTCCTACGAGCAGTTCTTC
length: 15; J: TRBJ2-5; D: TRBD1; size: .; V: TRBV2; CDR3: CATPRGDRSRNEQYF; DNA: TGTGCCACTCCCAGAGGGGACAGATCCCGCAATGAGCAGTACTTC
length: 16; J: TRBJ2-2; D: .; size: .; V: TRBV5-1; CDR3: CASSLARTLNTGELFF; DNA: TGCGCCAGCAGCTTGGCTCGGACACTGAACACCGGGGAGCTGTTTTTT
length: 15; J: TRBJ1-1; D: .; size: few; V: TRBV12-3/TRBV12-4; CDR3: CASTPNRGGGTEAFF; DNA: TGTGCCAGCACCCCCAACCGGGGAGGTGGGACTGAAGCTTTCTTT
length: 13; J: TRBJ2-7; D: .; size: .; V: TRBV29-1; CDR3: CSAKQATYSEQYF; DNA: TGCAGCGCTAAACAGGCCACCTACAGTGAGCAGTACTTC
length: 14; J: TRBJ2-3; D: TRBD2; size: few; V: TRBV20-1; CDR3: CSATKTSRTDTQYF; DNA: TGCAGTGCTACCAAGACTAGCCGCACAGATACGCAGTATTTT
length: 15; J: TRBJ2-5; D: TRBD2; size: once; V: TRBV20-1; CDR3: CSAATSGGRQETQYF; DNA: TGCAGTGCTGCTACTAGCGGGGGGAGACAAGAGACCCAGTACTTC